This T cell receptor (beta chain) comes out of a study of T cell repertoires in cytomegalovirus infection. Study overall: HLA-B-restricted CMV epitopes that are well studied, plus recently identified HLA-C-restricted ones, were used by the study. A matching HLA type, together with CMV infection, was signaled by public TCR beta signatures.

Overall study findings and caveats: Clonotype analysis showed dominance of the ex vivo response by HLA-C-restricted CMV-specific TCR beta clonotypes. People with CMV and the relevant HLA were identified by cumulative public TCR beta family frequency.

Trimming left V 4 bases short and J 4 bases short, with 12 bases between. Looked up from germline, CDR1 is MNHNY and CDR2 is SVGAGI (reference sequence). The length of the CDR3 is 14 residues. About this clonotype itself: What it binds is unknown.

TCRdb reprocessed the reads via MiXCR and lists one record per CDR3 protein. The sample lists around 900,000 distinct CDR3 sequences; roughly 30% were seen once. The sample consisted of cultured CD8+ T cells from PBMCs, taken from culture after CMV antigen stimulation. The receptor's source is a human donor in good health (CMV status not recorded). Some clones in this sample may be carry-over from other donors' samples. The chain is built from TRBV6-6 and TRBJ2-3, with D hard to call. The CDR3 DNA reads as TGTGCCAGCAGTTTGGGCCCCCCGTCAGATACGCAGTATTTT. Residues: CASSLGPPSDTQYF.